A single sample is the source of the 3 T cell receptor beta chains below, sequenced in a study of regulatory T cells in long-lasting Graves disease. Libraries of TCR beta came from iRepertoire HTBI primers plus Arm-PCR of CDR3 regions. TCRdb re-called the multiplex PCR reads with MiXCR, one entry per CDR3 protein. The sample has about 620,000 distinct CDR3 sequences, about 16% seen once; the top ten hold about 20%. Specified time point: newly diagnosed GD, antithyroid drugs for less than 3 months. RNA from PBMCs was the source of the TCR library. This sample was also put to use in a study of T cells in Graves' hyperthyroidism and ophthalmopathy.

The sequencing here drew on peripheral blood mononuclear cells (PBMCs), taken at new diagnosis, from a patient treated with antithyroid drugs. Receptors were obtained from a woman under 40 with Graves disease.

The chain has TRBV7-3 and TRBJ1-1; unclear D gene. The V gene's germline CDR1 is SGHTA and CDR2 FQGTGA. V lost 5 bases and J lost 4, with 17 bases in between. This CDR3 spans 15 amino acids. The CDR3: CASSTGPEGSTEAFF. In DNA form, the CDR3 reads TGTGCCAGCAGCACCGGGCCTGAAGGAAGCACTGAAGCTTTCTTT.

This clonotype occurred many times. The gene calls are TRBV11-1 and TRBJ2-7, with TRBD1 identical over 8 bases. Germline V lookup: CDR1 SGHAT, CDR2 FQDESV (reference sequence). The CDR3 consists of 14 residues. The trim removed 2 bases at V and 1 base at J, leaving 1 base unmatched. The chain's CDR3 is CASSLTGGSYEQYF. Here the CDR3 DNA reads TGTGCCAGCAGCTTAACAGGGGGATCCTACGAGCAGTACTTC.

The chain employs TRBV5-1 and TRBJ2-7; tentative D call: TRBD1 (6 bases). CDR1 SGHRS and CDR2 YFSETQ come from the germline V gene. The CDR3 covers 15 residues. V gave up 10 bases and J gave up 6 bases, with 26 bases separating them. Here the CDR3 reads CADKTGTPSSPEQYF. The CDR3 nucleotides are TGCGCCGACAAAACCGGGACACCTTCGTCCCCCGAGCAGTACTTC.